The rows below give T cell receptor beta chains drawn from one sample of a study of PD-L1 blockade in urothelial cancer. Generated by immunoSEQ multiplex PCR, the TCRdb table keeps only in-frame clones and is missing some. The sample holds nearly 35,000 clones, over 70% seen once. The specimen was PBMCs, collected around atezolizumab (anti-PD-L1) treatment. Every receptor here comes from a man aged 55-75 years with urothelial cancer. Both conserved end residues are part of each CDR3. D genes are given only for firm matches. Size tells how often a clone was seen (once, few, many) or the class of an expanded clone, and some rows leave it out.

d_gene,j_gene,abundance,v_gene,CDR3nt,CDR3aa
.,TRBJ1-6,.,TRBV5-1,TGCGCCAGCAGCTTCCAGGGTGACAGTTCACCCCTCCACTTT,CASSFQGDSSPLHF
.,TRBJ1-1,.,TRBV7-3,TGTGCCAGCAGCTCGAAGCCGGGACTTGAAGCTTTCTTT,CASSSKPGLEAFF
.,TRBJ2-5,.,TRBV9,TGTGCCAGCAGCGTGACCTGGACTGGAGAGACCCAGTACTTC,CASSVTWTGETQYF
.,TRBJ2-3,.,TRBV18,TGTGCCAGCTCACCAGGGGGGATGGTTGGCACAGATACGCAGTATTTT,CASSPGGMVGTDTQYF
.,TRBJ1-1,.,TRBV12-5,TGTGCTAGTGGTTTGGTACTCGGAGGGATGAACACTGAAGCTTTCTTT,CASGLVLGGMNTEAFF
.,TRBJ2-5,.,TRBV5-1,TGCGCCAGCAGCTTGGTCGGCGGGACGAAGCTCGAAGAGACCCAGTACTTC,CASSLVGGTKLEETQYF
TRBD1,TRBJ1-1,once,TRBV25-1,TGTGCCAGCACCCAAGGGGGCCGGGGCGCTTATGAAGCTTTCTTT,CASTQGGRGAYEAFF
.,TRBJ1-5,few,TRBV19,TGTGCCAGTAGTATAGATAAGGAGGAGCCCCAGCATTTT,CASSIDKEEPQHF
.,TRBJ1-1,.,TRBV27,TGTGCCAGCAGTTTATCGTCTATCCGTACGCTGAACACTGAAGCTTTCTTT,CASSLSSIRTLNTEAFF
.,TRBJ2-1,.,TRBV9,TGTGCCAGCAGCGTAGACCTCGCCGGTGAGCAGTTCTTC,CASSVDLAGEQFF
TRBD2,TRBJ2-1,.,TRBV7-2,TGTGCCAGCAGCTTTTGGGGACTAGCGGGAAACAATGAGCAGTTCTTC,CASSFWGLAGNNEQFF
TRBD1,TRBJ2-7,.,TRBV5-5,TGTGCCAGCAGCCCACAGGGGAGCTACGAGCAGTACTTC,CASSPQGSYEQYF
.,TRBJ1-2,.,TRBV2,TGTGCCAGCAGCCGATACCGGGACACCGCTTATGGCTACACCTTC,CASSRYRDTAYGYTF
.,TRBJ2-3,.,TRBV20-1,TGCAGTGCTCTTCAGGGGAATCCGCAGTATTTT,CSALQGNPQYF
TRBD1,TRBJ2-3,few,TRBV25-1,TGTGCCAGCAGGGATGGACAGGTGTTCACAGATACGCAGTATTTT,CASRDGQVFTDTQYF
TRBD1,TRBJ1-1,.,TRBV11-2,TGTGCCAGCAGCTCCTTTGGGGCAGGGGGTGTCGCTGAAGCTTTCTTT,CASSSFGAGGVAEAFF
TRBD1,TRBJ2-5,.,TRBV18,TGTGCCAGCTCACCCTGGACAGGAAGTGTGGAGACCCAGTACTTC,CASSPWTGSVETQYF
TRBD1,TRBJ1-3,.,TRBV2,TGTGCCAGCAGGGGGACAGGGGGCTCTGGAAACACCATATATTTT,CASRGTGGSGNTIYF
TRBD2,TRBJ2-5,.,TRBV5-1,TGCGCCAGCAGCCGGACTAGCGGTGGGTACCAAGAGACCCAGTACTTC,CASSRTSGGYQETQYF
TRBD2,TRBJ2-3,.,TRBV5-4,TGTGCCAGCAGCCCGGGGGGGGGCGGGGGAAACACAGATACGCAGTATTTT,CASSPGGGGGNTDTQYF
TRBD2,TRBJ2-1,.,TRBV5-4,TGTGCCAGCAGCTTGGCCGGACTAGCGGGAGTGAGGGATGAGCAGTTCTTC,CASSLAGLAGVRDEQFF
.,TRBJ1-4,.,TRBV7-9,TGTGCCAGCAGCCCGCCCCTCGGGACATCTGAAAAACTGTTTTTT,CASSPPLGTSEKLFF
.,TRBJ2-1,.,TRBV6-6,TGTGCCAGCAGCTCACCAACCCTCGGTTCTCATGAGCAGTTCTTC,CASSSPTLGSHEQFF
.,TRBJ2-7,medium-sized,TRBV28,TGTGCCAGCAGTTTTGGCGTTGCCAGCGGAGGGGCCTACGAGCAGTACTTC,CASSFGVASGGAYEQYF
TRBD1,TRBJ1-4,once,TRBV5-1,TGCGCCAGCAGCTTGGGGACAGGGGTTAGCGAAAAACTGTTTTTT,CASSLGTGVSEKLFF
.,TRBJ1-2,.,TRBV5-6,TGTGCCAGCAGCTTCGGACAAACCACCTATGGCTACACCTTC,CASSFGQTTYGYTF
TRBD1,TRBJ1-2,.,TRBV5-4,TGTGCCAGCAGCGCGCCGGGACAGGGGGCAGGAGGCTACACCTTC,CASSAPGQGAGGYTF
.,TRBJ2-7,.,TRBV10-2,TGCGCCAGCAGTGAGTCTGGCAGCGCTACCTACGAGCAGTACTTC,CASSESGSATYEQYF
.,TRBJ2-4,.,TRBV5-4,TGTGCCAGCAGCTTCCTGAGCACTGCTCTAGCCAAAAACATTCAGTACTTC,CASSFLSTALAKNIQYF
TRBD1,TRBJ2-7,.,TRBV5-1,TGCGCCAGCAGCCGGAGGGCAGGACAGGGGAGCTCCTACGAGCAGTACTTC,CASSRRAGQGSSYEQYF
.,TRBJ2-7,once,TRBV7-2,TGTGCCAGCAGCCGCAGCCTACGCGGGCTAGTCGCCCACGAGCAGTACTTC,CASSRSLRGLVAHEQYF
.,TRBJ1-2,few,TRBV10-3,TGTGCCATCAGTGATATGGGTCGGCAGGGTGGCTATGGCTACACCTTC,CAISDMGRQGGYGYTF
TRBD2,TRBJ2-3,.,TRBV6-4,TGTGCCAGCAGTAAGACGGGACTAGCGGGGGGCCGCCATGATACGCAGTATTTT,CASSKTGLAGGRHDTQYF
TRBD2,TRBJ2-7,.,TRBV27,TGTGCCAGCAGAGCGCCTCTAGCGGGAGGACTTCTCTCCTACGAGCAGTACTTC,CASRAPLAGGLLSYEQYF
TRBD1,TRBJ2-7,.,TRBV19,TGTGCCAGTAGTCCAAGGACAGGTACCTACGAGCAGTACTTC,CASSPRTGTYEQYF
TRBD1,TRBJ1-1,.,TRBV9,TGTGCCAGCAGCCGGGACAGTCCGAAGGCGAACACTGAAGCTTTCTTT,CASSRDSPKANTEAFF
.,TRBJ2-3,.,TRBV18,TGTGCCAGCTCACCTCCCCAACTAGAAAGCACAGATACGCAGTATTTT,CASSPPQLESTDTQYF
TRBD2,TRBJ2-2,.,TRBV2,TGTGCCAGCAGTGGAACGCCGGGACTAGCGGGAGGAGACGGGGAGCTGTTTTTT,CASSGTPGLAGGDGELFF
TRBD1,TRBJ1-6,.,TRBV11-3,TGTGCCAGCAGCGCACAGACAGGGGGCCACGGTTCACCCCTCCACTTT,CASSAQTGGHGSPLHF
.,TRBJ2-7,.,TRBV29-1,TGCAGCTACCAGGGGGGTTACGAGCAGTACTTC,CSYQGGYEQYF
TRBD2,TRBJ2-5,.,TRBV7-3,TGTGCCAGCAGCTTAGGACTAGCGGGACAAGAGACCCAGTACTTC,CASSLGLAGQETQYF
TRBD1,TRBJ1-6,few,TRBV30,TGTGCCTGGACCGGGGACAGTGATAATTCACCCCTCCACTTT,CAWTGDSDNSPLHF
.,TRBJ2-3,.,TRBV2,TGTGCCAGCAGCCTAGCGATGGGGGGAGATACGCAGTATTTT,CASSLAMGGDTQYF
TRBD1,TRBJ2-2,.,TRBV7-3,TGTGCCAGCAGCTATCAGCCTTCCCCCGGGACAGGGAACACCGGGGAGCTGTTTTTT,CASSYQPSPGTGNTGELFF
TRBD1,TRBJ2-7,once,TRBV5-1,TGCGCCAGCAGCTTGTCCAGGGGGCAATCTGGGGAGCAGTACTTC,CASSLSRGQSGEQYF
TRBD2,TRBJ2-1,.,TRBV7-9,TGTGCCAGCAGCTTACCCGGGACTAGGCCTACCAATGAGCAGTTCTTC,CASSLPGTRPTNEQFF
TRBD1,TRBJ1-2,.,TRBV7-2,TGTGCCAGCAGCTCGAGGGGCGGGACAGTCTATGGCTACACCTTC,CASSSRGGTVYGYTF
.,TRBJ2-7,.,TRBV10-3,TGTGCCATCTGTCCCGAGGGATCGTCCTACGAGCAGTACTTC,CAICPEGSSYEQYF
.,TRBJ2-3,.,TRBV4-2,TGTGCCAGCAGCCAAGAAGCCCCACCCCGCACAGATACGCAGTATTTT,CASSQEAPPRTDTQYF
.,TRBJ1-3,.,TRBV2,TGTGCCAGCACCCTGACTAGAGGCTCTGGAAACACCATATATTTT,CASTLTRGSGNTIYF
TRBD2,TRBJ2-3,.,TRBV15,TGTGCCACCAGCAGAGACGGGGGGACTAGCGGGAGGGCCGTAGATACGCAGTATTTT,CATSRDGGTSGRAVDTQYF
.,TRBJ2-7,.,TRBV7-5,TGTGCCAGAAGCATAGAAGATCGGGGATCCTACGAGCAGTACTTC,CARSIEDRGSYEQYF
TRBD2,TRBJ2-5,.,TRBV7-9,TGTGCCAGCAGCTCCGGACTAGCGGGACAAGAGACCCAGTACTTC,CASSSGLAGQETQYF
.,TRBJ2-5,.,TRBV27,TGTGCCAGCAGTTTAGGAGCGCAGGGGACCCAGTACTTC,CASSLGAQGTQYF
.,TRBJ1-1,once,TRBV29-1,TGCAGCGTTGATAAGGGGGTAGTGGGAACTGAAGCTTTCTTT,CSVDKGVVGTEAFF